This is a list of T cell receptor beta chains from one sample in a study of PD-L1 blockade in urothelial cancer. Clones were read by immunoSEQ multiplex PCR, and TCRdb kept only the in-frame ones, dropping some. The sample lists some 110,000 clones, approximately 89% seen once, with around 4% in the top ten. The source material was PBMCs, sampled around atezolizumab (anti-PD-L1) treatment. The receptors stem from a man in his sixties with urothelial cancer. Both conserved end residues are part of each CDR3. The D gene is left open where the match is weak. Only some rows state a clone size, as once, few, many or a class for expanded clones.

v_call	d_call	clone_size	j_call	cdr3_aa	cdr3_nt
TRBV4-1	NA	NA	TRBJ1-4	CASSQDAGVSYEKLFF	TGCGCCAGCAGCCAAGATGCAGGGGTTTCGTATGAAAAACTGTTTTTT
TRBV27	NA	NA	TRBJ2-7	CASSLQGTSYEQYF	TGTGCCAGCAGTTTGCAGGGGACCTCCTACGAGCAGTACTTC
TRBV7-2	TRBD1	once	TRBJ2-7	CASSLAWSETGNYEQYF	TGTGCCAGCAGCTTAGCTTGGTCCGAGACAGGGAACTACGAGCAGTACTTC
TRBV6-1	TRBD1	NA	TRBJ1-2	CASRMGDREAGYTF	TGTGCCAGCAGGATGGGGGACAGGGAAGCTGGCTACACCTTC
TRBV28	TRBD1	NA	TRBJ1-2	CASSFPLRTGGFYGYTF	TGTGCCAGCAGTTTCCCCCTTAGGACAGGGGGCTTCTATGGCTACACCTTC
TRBV2	NA	medium-sized	TRBJ2-7	CASSGRVYEQYF	TGTGCCAGCAGTGGACGGGTCTACGAGCAGTACTTC
TRBV5-1	TRBD1	once	TRBJ2-2	CASSLTGTGVSGELFF	TGCGCCAGCAGCTTGACCGGGACAGGGGTTTCCGGGGAGCTGTTTTTT
TRBV10-1	TRBD1	NA	TRBJ1-2	CASSESRDRGRNYGYTF	TGCGCCAGCAGTGAGTCCCGGGACAGGGGGCGCAACTATGGCTACACCTTC
TRBV6-1	NA	NA	TRBJ2-1	CASSERAGSTYNEQFF	TGTGCCAGCAGTGAACGGGCGGGGTCCACCTACAATGAGCAGTTCTTC
TRBV28	NA	NA	TRBJ1-1	CASSGASRVEAFF	TGTGCCAGCAGTGGAGCTTCGCGGGTAGAGGCTTTCTTT
TRBV7-3	TRBD2	few	TRBJ2-6	CASSPQGGGALSGANVLTF	TGTGCCAGCAGCCCCCAGGGCGGGGGGGCCCTGTCTGGGGCCAACGTCCTGACTTTC
TRBV4-3	TRBD2	once	TRBJ2-1	CASSQVRYDGRTISYNEQFF	TGCGCCAGCAGCCAAGTCCGTTATGACGGGAGGACGATATCCTACAATGAGCAGTTCTTC
TRBV7-2	NA	NA	TRBJ2-7	CASSLGSTVSYEQYF	TGTGCCAGCAGCTTAGGGTCTACGGTTTCCTACGAGCAGTACTTC
TRBV7-8	NA	NA	TRBJ2-3	CASSLSFGGPASTDTQYF	TGTGCCAGCAGCTTAAGTTTTGGGGGCCCAGCTAGCACAGATACGCAGTATTTT
TRBV5-1	NA	once	TRBJ1-1	CASSPDRANTEAFF	TGCGCCAGCAGCCCGGACAGAGCAAACACTGAAGCTTTCTTT
TRBV7-3	NA	once	TRBJ2-2	CASSITREAGELFF	TGTGCCAGCAGTATAACCAGGGAGGCCGGGGAGCTGTTTTTT
TRBV6-5	NA	NA	TRBJ1-1	CASSQRGGSAFF	TGTGCCAGCAGTCAACGGGGGGGATCGGCTTTCTTT
TRBV14	TRBD2	NA	TRBJ2-1	CASSTSRGQLAGANEQFF	TGTGCCAGCAGCACCTCGCGGGGGCAGCTAGCGGGAGCTAATGAGCAGTTCTTC
TRBV5-1	TRBD2	NA	TRBJ2-5	CASSLDGRRETQYF	TGCGCCAGCAGCTTGGACGGGAGGAGGGAGACCCAGTACTTC
TRBV4-3	TRBD2	NA	TRBJ2-2	CASSRGRAGVTGELFF	TGCGCCAGCAGCAGGGGCCGAGCGGGAGTTACCGGGGAGCTGTTTTTT
TRBV18	NA	NA	TRBJ1-2	CASSPGPDINYGYTF	TGTGCCAGCTCACCAGGCCCCGACATAAACTATGGCTACACCTTC
TRBV5-6	TRBD1	NA	TRBJ1-2	CASTRDRTNYGYTF	TGTGCCAGCACCCGGGACAGAACCAACTATGGCTACACCTTC
TRBV28	TRBD1	NA	TRBJ1-1	CASSSSGTGRTEAFF	TGTGCCAGCAGTTCCTCTGGGACAGGGAGAACTGAAGCTTTCTTT
TRBV19	NA	NA	TRBJ2-3	CASTSYRDLYF	TGTGCCAGCACATCATACCGGGACTTGTATTTT
TRBV27	TRBD1	NA	TRBJ1-1	CASKLQGIAGTEAFF	TGTGCCAGCAAGTTACAGGGGATCGCGGGCACTGAAGCTTTCTTT
TRBV29-1	NA	NA	TRBJ1-2	CSVENRAGEENYGYTF	TGCAGCGTTGAAAATCGGGCAGGGGAAGAAAACTATGGCTACACCTTC
TRBV6-1	TRBD2	NA	TRBJ2-7	CASSARTSGVSYEQYF	TGTGCCAGCAGTGCTAGGACTAGCGGGGTCTCCTACGAGCAGTACTTC
TRBV7-9	TRBD1	NA	TRBJ2-7	CASRRGQGYEQYF	TGTGCCAGCAGGAGGGGACAGGGCTACGAGCAGTACTTC
TRBV19	NA	NA	TRBJ1-6	CASSPKNSPLHF	TGTGCCAGTAGTCCTAAGAATTCACCCCTCCACTTT
TRBV15	NA	NA	TRBJ1-3	CATSTGASGNTIYF	TGTGCCACCAGCACAGGGGCTTCTGGAAACACCATATATTTT
TRBV6-5	TRBD1	NA	TRBJ2-1	CASSYDRGRSNEQFF	TGTGCCAGCAGTTACGACAGGGGGAGGAGTAATGAGCAGTTCTTC
TRBV7-9	TRBD1	NA	TRBJ1-2	CAGRGSGGNYGYTF	TGTGCCGGCCGTGGGTCAGGGGGGAACTATGGCTACACCTTC
TRBV4-3	NA	NA	TRBJ2-2	CASSQEYVTNTGELFF	TGCGCCAGCAGCCAAGAATATGTAACGAACACCGGGGAGCTGTTTTTT
TRBV11-2	NA	NA	TRBJ2-5	CASSPQGHHQETQYF	TGTGCCAGCAGCCCGCAGGGACACCACCAAGAGACCCAGTACTTC
TRBV13	NA	NA	TRBJ2-3	CASSLIGTLGTDTQYF	TGTGCCAGCAGCTTGATCGGGACTCTGGGCACAGATACGCAGTATTTT
TRBV27	NA	NA	TRBJ2-7	CASSPDSNDDRNKYYEQYF	TGTGCCAGCAGCCCGGACAGCAACGACGACCGGAACAAATATTACGAGCAGTACTTC
TRBV6-6	NA	NA	TRBJ1-2	CASSYPPVAEQDGYTF	TGTGCCAGCAGTTACCCCCCTGTAGCGGAGCAGGACGGCTACACCTTC
TRBV7-2	NA	NA	TRBJ2-1	CASSSSGTGAYNEQFF	TGTGCCAGCAGCTCTAGCGGGACAGGGGCATACAATGAGCAGTTCTTC
TRBV29-1	NA	NA	TRBJ2-3	CSVDGGPTTDTQYF	TGCAGCGTTGACGGAGGGCCTACGACAGATACGCAGTATTTT
TRBV25-1	TRBD2	medium-sized	TRBJ2-7	CASSEGRLAGGPGVEQYF	TGTGCCAGCAGTGAAGGAAGACTAGCGGGGGGTCCAGGGGTGGAGCAGTACTTC
TRBV2	NA	NA	TRBJ2-3	CASRSGGTDTQYF	TGTGCCAGCAGGAGCGGAGGCACAGATACGCAGTATTTT
TRBV4-2	TRBD1	NA	TRBJ1-2	CASSQDWTGGTGYTF	TGTGCCAGCAGCCAAGACTGGACAGGGGGAACTGGCTACACCTTC
TRBV7-6	NA	NA	TRBJ2-1	CASSFRGQTYNEQFF	TGTGCCAGCAGCTTCAGAGGACAGACCTACAATGAGCAGTTCTTC
TRBV16	TRBD2	NA	TRBJ2-5	CASSQRGAGRQETQYF	TGTGCCAGCAGCCAAAGGGGAGCGGGGAGACAAGAGACCCAGTACTTC
TRBV2	TRBD1	NA	TRBJ2-7	CASSPDRVSYEQYF	TGTGCCAGCAGCCCCGACAGGGTCTCCTACGAGCAGTACTTC
TRBV9	NA	NA	TRBJ1-1	CASSVEQFNTEAFF	TGTGCCAGCAGCGTAGAACAATTTAACACTGAAGCTTTCTTT